Listed here is a single TCR beta chain. Only a few counts were recorded for this clonotype. The antigen this receptor binds is unknown. No quality values exist for individual bases; no much larger clone is one base distant. Spanning cysteine to phenylalanine, the CDR3 consists of 16 amino acids. Only CDR3 DNA remains: 48 bases, in frame from the first base. The germline V gene provides CDR1 SGHAT and CDR2 FQNNGV. Trimming accounts for 2 bases at V and 4 bases at J, while the number of junction bases matched to no gene is 7. Every donor in the study was a healthy Caucasian. Three pairs of female monozygotic twins, all aged about 18 to 30 years, made up the twin cohort. Miltenyi CD45RO+ enrichment and human naive T-cell isolation kits were used to isolate memory (CD45RO+) and naive T cells from PBMC. The method behind the library was 5' RACE. Sequencing relied on an Illumina HiSeq 2000. A universal primer binding site was added through template switching, and the final cDNA carried a unique molecular identifier so that TCR cDNA molecules could be counted accurately. Specific primers in the conserved constant-segment region were used to synthesize first-strand cDNA for TCR alpha and beta chains. Each cDNA library was double barcoded, with a SMART-Mk sample barcode plus Illumina barcodes, to control for contamination. TruSeq adapter sequences along with Illumina sample barcodes were introduced in two successive PCR steps. The TCR alpha and beta cDNA libraries were sequenced on the Illumina HiSeq platform using custom primers. Per the authors' processing: MiGEC was used to process raw reads and extract unique molecular identifiers, and MiXCR was used to find CDR3 positions. For each individual, recombination models were inferred using an EM algorithm with the repgenHMM and IGoR tools. Shared clonotypes were analyzed with the tcR package in R, and sharing was normalized by the product of cloneset sizes. Out-of-frame nonproductive sequences were analyzed to study raw recombination free of thymic and clonal selection effects. TCRdb applied fastp at Q25 and MiXCR to the public reads, then kept only in-frame beta chains. For every CDR3 protein sequence, its rows merge into one entry that carries the most common genes and DNA. The V and J calls and clone size come from TCRdb's table, not from the authors' own analysis. This sample holds 200,000 to 300,000 distinct CDR3 sequences; about 7.3% were observed only once. The top ten clonotypes cover roughly 3.9% of the sample.

The record originates from a study of identical twins (dated by TCRdb to the mid-2010s). With regard to the full study: The study deep-sequenced TCR alpha and beta repertoires from monozygotic twins, unrelated adults of various ages and cord blood to test whether fetal clonotypes persist. To rule out contamination, the twin experiments were replicated at different times with different library preparation protocols. What the authors observed across the whole study: Fewer insertions were carried by abundant cord blood beta clonotypes; a weaker similar trend was observed in young adult naive repertoires, while no such trend was observed in memory repertoires. Invariant T cells such as MAIT and iNKT could partly confound zero-insertion analyses, although diverse VJ usage argued against such confounding for most clonotypes. A weaker excess of twin sharing was found in beta out-of-frame sequences because the signal-to-noise ratio was lowered by fewer shared sequences. Compared with coincidental sharing between unrelated individuals, out-of-frame TCR alpha sequences shared between twins had an excess of sequences with low generation probability. In monozygotic twins, out-of-frame TCR alpha sharing was systematically underestimated by recombination models, although the models agreed with sharing between unrelated individuals. Because the same donors could not be followed over many years, the conclusions relied on cross-sectional statistical analysis.

These data also featured in a second study, about yellow fever vaccine responses in identical twins. Looking at the second paper: The authors reported that the T cell response to vaccination in identical twins appeared partly convergent and partly personalized. In identical twins, the study followed T cell clones that responded to the vaccine with precision.

This sequence uses TRBV11-2 and TRBJ2-5; the junction holds 10 bases that match TRBD1. The sequence was obtained from a woman aged 18-29 years in good health. Sequencing input: memory (CD45RO+) T cells sorted from blood. The sample's cell subset or site label, in plain terms: CD45RO+ enriched T cells. The CDR3 here reads CASSLSGQGLAETQYF. The DNA reads as follows: TGTGCCAGCAGCTTATCGGGACAGGGGCTAGCAGAGACCCAGTACTTC.